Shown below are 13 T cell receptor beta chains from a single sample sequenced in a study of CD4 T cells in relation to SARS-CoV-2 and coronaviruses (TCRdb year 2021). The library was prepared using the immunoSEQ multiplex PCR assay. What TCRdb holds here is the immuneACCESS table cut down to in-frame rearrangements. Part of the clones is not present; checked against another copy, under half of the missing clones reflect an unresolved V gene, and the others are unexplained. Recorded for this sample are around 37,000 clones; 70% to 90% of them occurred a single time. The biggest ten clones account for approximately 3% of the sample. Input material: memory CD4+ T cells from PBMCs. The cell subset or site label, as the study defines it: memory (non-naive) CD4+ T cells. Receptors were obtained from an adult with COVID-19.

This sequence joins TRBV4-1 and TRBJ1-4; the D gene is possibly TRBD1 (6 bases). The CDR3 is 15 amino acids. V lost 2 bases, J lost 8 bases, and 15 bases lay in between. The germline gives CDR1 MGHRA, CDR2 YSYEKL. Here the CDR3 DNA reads TGCGCCAGCAGCCAAACACAGGGCGGAGACGAAAAACTGTTTTTT. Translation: CASSQTQGGDEKLFF.

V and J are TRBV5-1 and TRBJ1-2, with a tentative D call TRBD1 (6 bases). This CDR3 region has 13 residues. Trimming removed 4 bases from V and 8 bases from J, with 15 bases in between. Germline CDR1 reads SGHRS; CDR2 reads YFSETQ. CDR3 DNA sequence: TGCGCCAGCAGCACAGGGACGGCCCAAGGCTACACCTTC. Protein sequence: CASSTGTAQGYTF.

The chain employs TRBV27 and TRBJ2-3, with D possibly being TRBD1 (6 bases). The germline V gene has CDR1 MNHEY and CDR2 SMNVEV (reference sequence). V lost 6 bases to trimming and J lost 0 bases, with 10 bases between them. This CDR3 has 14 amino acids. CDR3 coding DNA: TGTGCCAGCAGAAGGGGGTTTAGCACAGATACGCAGTATTTT. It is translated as CASRRGFSTDTQYF.

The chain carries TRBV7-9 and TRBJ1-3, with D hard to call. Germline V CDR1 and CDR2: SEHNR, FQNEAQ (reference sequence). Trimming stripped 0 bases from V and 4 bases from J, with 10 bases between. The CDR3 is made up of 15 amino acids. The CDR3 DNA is TGTGCCAGCAGCTTAGCTGGAATCTCCGGAAACACCATATATTTT. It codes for CASSLAGISGNTIYF.

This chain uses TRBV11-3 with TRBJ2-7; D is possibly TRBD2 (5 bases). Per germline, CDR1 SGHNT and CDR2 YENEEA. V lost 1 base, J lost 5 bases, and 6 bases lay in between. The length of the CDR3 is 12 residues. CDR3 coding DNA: TGTGCCAGCAGCTTAGGAGGGCACGAGCAGTACTTC. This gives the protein CASSLGGHEQYF.

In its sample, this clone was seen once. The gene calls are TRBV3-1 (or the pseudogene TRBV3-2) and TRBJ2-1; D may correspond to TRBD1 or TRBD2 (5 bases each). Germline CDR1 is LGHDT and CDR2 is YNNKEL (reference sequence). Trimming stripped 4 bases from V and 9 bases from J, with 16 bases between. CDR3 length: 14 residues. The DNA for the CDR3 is TGTGCCAGCAGCCGGGACGGAGGCTCGGCTGAGCAGTTCTTC. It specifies CASSRDGGSAEQFF.

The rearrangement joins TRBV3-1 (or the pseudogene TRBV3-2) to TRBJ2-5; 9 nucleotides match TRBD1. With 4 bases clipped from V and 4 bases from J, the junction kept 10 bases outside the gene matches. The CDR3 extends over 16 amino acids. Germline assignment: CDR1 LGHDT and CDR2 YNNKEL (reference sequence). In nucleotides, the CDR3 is TGTGCCAGCAGCCCACAGCGGGACAGGGTAAGAGAGACCCAGTACTTC. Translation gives CASSPQRDRVRETQYF.

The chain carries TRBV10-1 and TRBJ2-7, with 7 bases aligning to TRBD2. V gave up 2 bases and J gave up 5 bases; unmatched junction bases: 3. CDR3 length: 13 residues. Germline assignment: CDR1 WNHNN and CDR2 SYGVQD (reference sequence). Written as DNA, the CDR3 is TGCGCCAGCAGTGAGAGCCGGGGGGACGAGCAGTACTTC. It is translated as CASSESRGDEQYF.

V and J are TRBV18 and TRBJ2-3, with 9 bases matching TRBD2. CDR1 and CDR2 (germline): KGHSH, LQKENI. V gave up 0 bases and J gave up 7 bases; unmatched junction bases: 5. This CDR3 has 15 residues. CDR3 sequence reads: CASSPPVSGRNTQYF. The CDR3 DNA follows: TGTGCCAGCTCACCACCGGTTAGCGGGAGAAATACGCAGTATTTT. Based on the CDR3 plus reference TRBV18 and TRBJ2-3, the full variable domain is NAGVMQNPRHLVRRRGQEARLRCSPMKGHSHVYWYRQLPEEGLKFMVYLQKENIIDESGMPKERFSAEFPKEGPSILRIQQVVRGDSAAYFCASSPPVSGRNTQYFGPGTRLTVL.

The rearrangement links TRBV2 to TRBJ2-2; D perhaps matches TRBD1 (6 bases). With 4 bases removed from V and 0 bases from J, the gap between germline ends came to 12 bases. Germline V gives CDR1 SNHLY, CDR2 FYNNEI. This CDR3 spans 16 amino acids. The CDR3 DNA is TGTGCCAGCAGTGCAAACAGGGTTTCGAACACCGGGGAGCTGTTTTTT. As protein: CASSANRVSNTGELFF.

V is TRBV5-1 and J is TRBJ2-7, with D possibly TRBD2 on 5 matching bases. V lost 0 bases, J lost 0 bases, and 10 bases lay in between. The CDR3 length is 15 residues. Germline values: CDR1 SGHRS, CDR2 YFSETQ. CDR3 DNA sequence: TGCGCCAGCAGCTTGGGTAGAGGGATCTCCTACGAGCAGTACTTC. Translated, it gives CASSLGRGISYEQYF. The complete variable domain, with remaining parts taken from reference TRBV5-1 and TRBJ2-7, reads KAGVTQTPRYLIKTRGQQVTLSCSPISGHRSVSWYQQTPGQGLQFLFEYFSETQRNKGNFPGRFSGRQFSNSRSEMNVSTLELGDSALYLCASSLGRGISYEQYFGPGTRLTVT.

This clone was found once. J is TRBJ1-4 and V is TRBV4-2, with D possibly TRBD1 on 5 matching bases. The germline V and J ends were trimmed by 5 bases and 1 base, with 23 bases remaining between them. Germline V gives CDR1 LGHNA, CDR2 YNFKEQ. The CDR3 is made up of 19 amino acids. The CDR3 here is CASSATYPPRGITNEKLFF. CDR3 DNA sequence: TGTGCCAGCAGCGCTACCTACCCCCCAAGGGGAATAACTAATGAAAAACTGTTTTTT.

The CDR3 DNA reads TGTGCCAGCAGTTACTCGGGATACCGCAATCAGCCCCAGCATTTT. Amino acids: CASSYSGYRNQPQHF. The chain has TRBV6-2 or TRBV6-3 and TRBJ1-5; no firm D call. This CDR3 is built from 15 residues. The V end was cut by 0 bases, the J end by 2 bases, with 8 bases between. The germline gives CDR1 MNHEY, CDR2 SVGEGT.